The 13 T cell receptor beta chains given below trace back to one sample, sequenced in a study of graft-versus-host responses after intestinal transplantation. Assay: immunoSEQ multiplex PCR; the TCRdb copy retains only in-frame clones and omits some. The sample holds 6,000 to 9,000 clones, roughly 33% seen once. The specimen comprised alloreactive CD4+ T cells from a mixed lymphocyte reaction culture, sampled before transplantation. As for subset: CFSE-low proliferating T cells sorted from roughly six-day pre-transplant mixed lymphocyte reaction (GvH or HvG direction). These receptors were collected from a human patient who was an organ donor for intestinal transplantation.

This clone has more than one count but fewer than ten. The chain carries TRBV28 and TRBJ1-2, with TRBD1 identical over 8 bases. The V segment lost 2 bases and the J segment 8 bases; nucleotides outside the gene matches: 13. The CDR3 length is 16 residues. Germline CDR1 is MDHEN and CDR2 is SYDVKM. As DNA, the CDR3 is TGTGCCAGCAGTTTACGACAGGGGAAATGGGCGAAGGGCTACACCTTC. It codes for CASSLRQGKWAKGYTF.

This clone qualifies as medium-sized. J is TRBJ1-2 and V is TRBV2; maybe TRBD1 (6 bases). CDR1 is SNHLY, CDR2 FYNNEI, per germline. The CDR3 extends over 14 amino acids. Between the trimmed V and J ends, which lost 2 bases and 5 bases, there was a span of 12 bases. CDR3 in amino acids: CASSEQGYYYGYTF. The CDR3, as DNA: TGTGCCAGCAGTGAACAGGGGTATTATTATGGCTACACCTTC.

This chain links TRBV27 with TRBJ2-7; D is possibly TRBD2 (5 bases). The CDR3 contains 11 residues. Germline CDR1 reads MNHEY; CDR2 reads SMNVEV (reference sequence). Trimming cost V 5 bases and J 6 bases, with 8 bases left between them. CDR3 nucleotide sequence: TGTGCCAGCAGTCCGGGGTTCGAGCAGTACTTC. Translated: CASSPGFEQYF.

J is TRBJ1-2 and V is TRBV20-1; D not resolved. Trimming took off 3 bases at V and 10 bases at J, with 12 bases between the two ends. This CDR3 has 11 residues. The germline gives CDR1 DFQATT, CDR2 SNEGSKA (reference sequence). Written as DNA, the CDR3 is TGCAGTGCTAGCGGGGTCCGCTACTACACCTTC. This translates into CSASGVRYYTF.

CDR3 in amino acids: CASSLVLRQPQHF. CDR3 sequence (DNA): TGTGCCAGCAGCTTAGTACTACGTCAGCCCCAGCATTTT. This chain links TRBV7-2 with TRBJ1-5, with no clear D. Looked up from germline, CDR1 is SGHTA and CDR2 is FQGNSA. The CDR3 covers 13 residues. V lost 1 base, J lost 6 bases, and 7 bases lay in between.

This clone was recorded a few times. This CDR3 reads CASSLDPSGTGADKTTF. The CDR3 DNA follows: TGCGCCAGCAGCTTGGACCCATCCGGGACAGGGGCCGACAAAACCACCTTC. V usage is TRBV5-1 and J usage is TRBJ1-2, with 10 nucleotides matching TRBD1. The CDR3 is 17 amino acids. Germline-derived CDR1 and CDR2 are SGHRS and YFSETQ. V lost 0 bases and J lost 13; bases outside the gene matches: 18.

This clone turned up a few times. The chain couples TRBV11-3 to TRBJ2-3; D not resolved. There are 13 residues in the CDR3. Trimming pared 6 bases from V and 1 base from J, leaving 8 bases between. Germline-derived CDR1 and CDR2 are SGHNT and YENEEA. The CDR3 bases are TGTGCCAGCAGGTTGGCAGGCACAGATACGCAGTATTTT. Translated: CASRLAGTDTQYF. Together with reference TRBV11-3 and TRBJ2-3, the CDR3 gives the full variable domain: EAGVVQSPRYKIIEKKQPVAFWCNPISGHNTLYWYLQNLGQGPELLIRYENEEAVDDSQLPKDRFSAERLKGVDSTLKIQPAELGDSAVYLCASRLAGTDTQYFGPGTRLTVL.

This clone is medium-sized in the sample. This rearrangement joins TRBV18 to TRBJ1-4; D is unresolved. Trimming cost V 3 bases and J 5 bases, with 13 bases left between them. The CDR3 is 15 amino acids. The germline V gene has CDR1 KGHSH and CDR2 LQKENI. The CDR3 bases are TGTGCCAGCTCACCCACCAGGTACAACAATGAAAAACTGTTTTTT. Its protein product is CASSPTRYNNEKLFF.

The chain uses TRBV7-9 and TRBJ2-3; possibly TRBD2 for D (5 bases). The V and J ends lost 5 bases and 0 bases respectively, with 9 bases between them. The CDR3 length is 14 residues. Germline V gene lookup returns CDR1 SEHNR and CDR2 FQNEAQ (reference sequence). CDR3 residues: CASSNSGSTDTQYF. The CDR3 coding sequence is TGTGCCAGCAGCAACAGCGGTAGCACAGATACGCAGTATTTT.

The rearrangement uses TRBV9 and TRBJ2-7; 7 nucleotides agree with TRBD2. Germline V CDR1 and CDR2: SGDLS, YYNGEE. This CDR3 is 15 amino acids long. Trimming removed 4 bases from V and 5 bases from J; junction bases left unmatched: 12. The CDR3 region has the DNA TGTGCCAGCAGCCCCCAGATTAGCGGGTTCAACGAGCAGTACTTC. This gives the protein CASSPQISGFNEQYF.

By sample share, this clone is medium-sized. V is TRBV4-2 and J is TRBJ2-6; possibly TRBD2 for D (5 bases). This CDR3 has 20 amino acids. Trimming took 4 bases from V and 0 from J, leaving 22 bases between them. Germline V lookup: CDR1 LGHNA, CDR2 YNFKEQ. The CDR3 spells CASSPAITRKSVSGANVLTF. The CDR3 DNA sequence: TGTGCCAGCAGCCCGGCGATAACTAGGAAAAGCGTCTCTGGGGCCAACGTCCTGACTTTC.

The chain couples TRBV30 to TRBJ2-7, with 13 bases fitting TRBD2. CDR1 GTSNPN and CDR2 SVGIG come from the germline V gene (reference sequence). There are 18 residues in the CDR3. The V gene end was trimmed by 3 bases and the J gene end by 4 bases; junction bases not matched to a gene: 15. The CDR3, as DNA: TGTGCCTGGAGCCATCCGCTAACCGGACTAGCGGGGGATTACGAGCAGTACTTC. Protein sequence: CAWSHPLTGLAGDYEQYF.

CDR3 loop: CASRTRYSNQPQHF. CDR3 in DNA: TGTGCCAGCAGGACACGATATAGCAATCAGCCCCAGCATTTT. V usage is TRBV6-5 and J usage is TRBJ1-5; D remains unclear. Trimming took off 6 bases at V and 0 bases at J, with 9 bases between the two ends. The CDR3 loop spans 14 amino acids. Germline V gives CDR1 MNHEY, CDR2 SVGAGI.